One and the same sample provided the 26 T cell receptor beta chains below, sequenced in a study of vaccination and CD4 T cells after COVID-19. Time point given: late sampling 161 to 241 days after vaccination in a few convalescent patients. Treatment here: approximately 10-day PBMC culture with coronavirus spike peptide pools or control peptides (ViraFEST assay). With the Oncomine TCR Beta short-read assay, DNA from cultured CD4+ T cells was sequenced. TCRdb recomputed calls from the PCR reads with MiXCR, one row per CDR3 protein. The table includes roughly 23,000 distinct CDR3 sequences, 30% to 40% detected once. Antigen specificity for these receptors is unknown. The specimen comprised CD4+ T cells from blood, cultured in vitro, sampled about 7 months after SARS-CoV-2 vaccination. The receptors here all came from a human donor who had recovered from COVID-19.

This clonotype was picked up one time. An end of the junction differs from the germline gene, which may be a read error. The rearrangement links TRBV6-1 to TRBJ1-5, with 7 bases lining up with TRBD1. CDR3 size: 16 residues. Germline values: CDR1 MNHNS, CDR2 SASEGT. Here the CDR3 DNA reads TGTGCCAGCAGTCCAACGTGGGACAGTAGCAATCAGCTCCAGCATTTT. It specifies CASSPTWDSSNQLQHF.

The table lists this clonotype with a few counts. The chain has TRBV20-1 and TRBJ1-3; no reliable D call. In germline, CDR1 is DFQATT, CDR2 SNEGSKA (reference sequence). The CDR3 is 13 residues long. The ends were cut back, 6 bases at V and 0 bases at J, with 9 bases in the middle. The CDR3 DNA sequence: TGCAGTGCCACAAGAATCTCTGGAAACACCATATATTTT. This sequence encodes CSATRISGNTIYF.

This clonotype is medium-sized within its sample. The V call is TRBV6-2 or TRBV6-3, the J call TRBJ1-5, with D perhaps matching TRBD1 (6 bases). V lost 6 bases to trimming and J lost 3 bases, with 18 bases between them. Germline V gives CDR1 MNHEY, CDR2 SVGEGT. This CDR3 comprises 16 residues. The CDR3 bases are TGTGCCAGCAGAGCCGGGGACATCGGATTCAATCAGCCCCAGCATTTT. Encoded protein: CASRAGDIGFNQPQHF.

The rearrangement joins TRBV7-9 to TRBJ1-1; tentatively, D is TRBD1 (6 bases). Germline V gene lookup returns CDR1 SEHNR and CDR2 FQNEAQ (reference sequence). This CDR3 contains 14 residues. V lost 5 bases and J 6 bases, leaving 16 bases between the germline ends. For the CDR3, the DNA is TGTGCCAGCAGCACCCCATCACAGGGAGCTGAAGCTTTCTTT. Amino acid sequence: CASSTPSQGAEAFF.

The chain joins TRBV6-1 to TRBJ1-5, with 7 bases fitting TRBD1. From germline, CDR1 is MNHNS and CDR2 SASEGT. CDR3 length: 15 amino acids. Trimming took 6 bases from V and 0 from J; bases not matched to a gene: 5. CDR3 sequence reads: CASRSGTASNQPQHF. In nucleotides, the CDR3 is TGTGCCAGCAGGTCCGGGACAGCTAGCAATCAGCCCCAGCATTTT.

This clonotype came up a few times. This chain links TRBV7-2 with TRBJ1-5; the D is unclear. V was cut by 3 bases and J by 7 bases, with 10 bases left in between. Germline V lookup: CDR1 SGHTA, CDR2 FQGNSA. The CDR3 length is 13 residues. The CDR3 loop is CASSFIDGQPQHF. The CDR3 nucleotides are TGTGCCAGCAGCTTTATAGATGGACAGCCCCAGCATTTT.

V usage is TRBV20-1 and J usage is TRBJ1-1, with 7 bases aligning to TRBD1. Trimming removed 0 bases from V and 0 bases from J; junction bases left unmatched: 7. The CDR3 has 16 amino acids. The germline V gene encodes CDR1 DFQATT and CDR2 SNEGSKA (reference sequence). The CDR3 coding sequence is TGCAGTGCTAGAGATCCCTGGACAGGAATGAACACTGAAGCTTTCTTT. This sequence encodes CSARDPWTGMNTEAFF.

V is TRBV6-1 and J is TRBJ1-1; no definite D call. V shed 1 base and J shed 3 bases, with 12 bases lying between them. The CDR3 spans 15 residues. From germline, CDR1 is MNHNS and CDR2 SASEGT. CDR3 nucleotides: TGTGCCAGCAGTGAAGTTGACCTTTACTACACTGAAGCTTTCTTT. Its translation is CASSEVDLYYTEAFF.

The chain carries TRBV7-9 and TRBJ2-2; a weak D match, TRBD2 (7 bases). Germline V gene data show CDR1 as SEHNR and CDR2 as FQNEAQ (reference sequence). Trimming took 11 bases from V and 0 from J, leaving 16 bases between them. The CDR3 is made up of 15 amino acids. The CDR3 bases are TGTGCCGGCCGGGCGGGGGCGACGAACACCGGGGAGCTGTTTTTT. It translates to CAGRAGATNTGELFF.

The chain recombines TRBV6-1 with TRBJ2-1, with 8 bases aligning to TRBD2. CDR1 is MNHNS and CDR2 is SASEGT in the germline V gene. V lost 10 bases, J lost 10 bases, and 18 bases stayed unmatched. The CDR3 runs 15 residues. CDR3 bases: TGTGCCACCCAATTCACTAGCGGCCCTGCGGGGGAGCAGTTCTTC. Protein product: CATQFTSGPAGEQFF.

The chain links TRBV7-2 to TRBJ1-5; a possible D gene is TRBD1 (5 bases). CDR1 is SGHTA and CDR2 is FQGNSA in the germline V gene. The CDR3 runs to 13 residues. Trimming removed 1 base from V and 5 bases from J, with 6 bases in between. The CDR3 reads CASSLGGYQPQHF. Written as DNA, the CDR3 is TGTGCCAGCAGCTTAGGGGGGTATCAGCCCCAGCATTTT.

The chain has TRBV6-1 and TRBJ2-1; 9 bases line up with TRBD2. Germline CDR1 and CDR2: MNHNS and SASEGT. V shed 8 bases, J shed 5 bases, and the junction held 7 bases outside the gene matches. This CDR3 is 14 amino acids long. The chain's CDR3 is CASLETSGHNEQFF. CDR3 in DNA: TGTGCCAGCTTAGAGACTAGCGGACACAATGAGCAGTTCTTC.

The rearrangement links TRBV11-3 to TRBJ2-3; D is undetermined. V was pared by 1 base and J by 0 bases, with 8 bases between. This CDR3 has 15 residues. Germline loops: CDR1 SGHNT, CDR2 YENEEA. CDR3 sequence (DNA): TGTGCCAGCAGCTTAGGAATGAGTAGCACAGATACGCAGTATTTT. Translation: CASSLGMSSTDTQYF.

This clonotype occurred a few times. Written as DNA, the CDR3 is TGCAGTGCTAGCAGGGGCGTCCTCAATCAGCCCCAGCATTTT. Encoded protein: CSASRGVLNQPQHF. This rearrangement joins TRBV20-1 to TRBJ1-5; possible D gene TRBD1, 6 bases. This CDR3 has 14 amino acids. Trimming stripped 3 bases from V and 3 bases from J, with 12 bases between. The germline CDR1 and CDR2 sequences are DFQATT and SNEGSKA (reference sequence).

This clonotype was seen a few times. The chain combines TRBV4-1 with TRBJ2-3, with a tentative D call TRBD1 (6 bases). This CDR3 has 17 residues. CDR1 and CDR2 (germline): MGHRA, YSYEKL. V gave up 1 base and J gave up 0 bases, with 14 bases separating them. The CDR3 coding sequence is TGCGCCAGCAGCCAAGGGCCGACAGGCCGTAGCACAGATACGCAGTATTTT. Its protein is CASSQGPTGRSTDTQYF.

This clonotype has more than one count but fewer than ten. The chain employs TRBV7-6 and TRBJ2-7; TRBD1 matches at 8 bases. CDR3 length: 14 amino acids. The germline V gene encodes CDR1 SGHVS and CDR2 FNYEAQ. V gave up 5 bases and J gave up 6 bases; unmatched junction bases: 9. CDR3 region: CASSQQPTGVEQYF. The CDR3 DNA reads as TGTGCCAGCAGCCAACAACCGACAGGGGTCGAGCAGTACTTC.

This clonotype occurred a few times. V gene TRBV6-1 combines with J gene TRBJ2-7, with 8 positions matching TRBD1. With 4 bases clipped from V and 3 bases from J, the junction kept 8 bases outside the gene matches. The germline CDR1 and CDR2 sequences are MNHNS and SASEGT. The CDR3 has 15 residues. CDR3 in DNA: TGTGCCAGCAGTGCTGGGACAGGAGCAAACTACGAGCAGTACTTC. As protein: CASSAGTGANYEQYF.

The V call is TRBV6-1, the J call TRBJ2-7; 7 positions agree with TRBD2. The CDR3 is made up of 16 amino acids. The ends lost 8 bases at V and 2 bases at J; junction bases unmatched: 15. Germline CDR1 and CDR2: MNHNS and SASEGT. CDR3 amino acids: CASSLRGGVGTYEQYF. DNA for the CDR3: TGTGCCAGCTCACTCCGCGGGGGAGTGGGTACCTACGAGCAGTACTTC.

V usage is TRBV7-3 and J usage is TRBJ2-7, with 7 bases identical to TRBD2. Germline CDR1 and CDR2: SGHTA and FQGTGA. The CDR3 extends over 14 amino acids. J gave up 5 bases and V 1 base, and 5 bases lay outside the gene matches. CDR3 residues: CASSLRGGPDEQYF. CDR3 nucleotides: TGTGCCAGCAGCTTAAGGGGGGGTCCGGACGAGCAGTACTTC.

This clonotype has just a few counts. This chain joins TRBV7-2 and TRBJ2-5, with TRBD2 matching 10 bases. Trimming at V came to 0 bases and at J to 5 bases, leaving 6 bases not matched to a gene. CDR1 is SGHTA and CDR2 is FQGNSA in the germline V gene. The CDR3 extends over 16 amino acids. The CDR3 protein is CASSLASGLATETQYF. CDR3 DNA sequence: TGTGCCAGCAGCTTAGCATCGGGACTAGCGACGGAGACCCAGTACTTC.

V and J are TRBV7-6 and TRBJ2-2; no clear D gene. The V end was cut by 2 bases, the J end by 7 bases, with 5 bases between. The CDR3 runs to 12 residues. CDR1 is SGHVS and CDR2 is FNYEAQ in the germline V gene. The CDR3 nucleotides read TGTGCCAGCAGCTTATTTAACGGGGAGCTGTTTTTT. Protein sequence: CASSLFNGELFF. Full variable domain (outside the CDR3, taken from reference TRBV7-6 and TRBJ2-2): GAGVSQSPRYKVTKRGQDVALRCDPISGHVSLYWYRQALGQGPEFLTYFNYEAQQDKSGLPNDRFSAERPEGSISTLTIQRTEQRDSAMYRCASSLFNGELFFGEGSRLTVL.

The chain is built from TRBV6-5 and TRBJ2-7; D unclear. Germline CDR1 MNHEY, CDR2 SVGAGI. The CDR3 has 11 amino acids. Trimming cost V 4 bases and J 4 bases, with 5 bases left between them. Written as DNA, the CDR3 is TGTGCCAGCAGTTCCAGGTACGAGCAGTACTTC. It specifies CASSSRYEQYF.

This clonotype has just a few counts. The chain carries TRBV6-5 and TRBJ1-2; D is unresolved. Germline V gene lookup returns CDR1 MNHEY and CDR2 SVGAGI. Trimming shortened V by 2 bases and J by 8 bases, and 18 bases separated the two germline ends. The CDR3 runs 15 residues. CDR3 coding DNA: TGTGCCAGCAGTTACCCCCGGGAAGGGCTCGAAGGCTACACCTTC. Its protein product is CASSYPREGLEGYTF.

The chain uses TRBV6-2 or TRBV6-3 and TRBJ2-5, with a possible D match to TRBD2 (5 bases). This CDR3 has 16 amino acids. Trimming left V 7 bases short and J 3 bases short, with 21 bases between. Germline CDR1 is MNHEY and CDR2 is SVGEGT. The CDR3 reads CASTIAPSRGKETQYF. The CDR3 DNA reads TGTGCCAGCACCATAGCCCCTTCTCGGGGTAAAGAGACCCAGTACTTC.

The CDR3 nucleotides are TGCAGTGCTAGTATACAGGGAGGCACTGAAGCTTTCTTT. This translates into CSASIQGGTEAFF. The chain recombines TRBV20-1 with TRBJ1-1, with TRBD1 as a possible D gene (6 bases). The germline V gene has CDR1 DFQATT and CDR2 SNEGSKA (reference sequence). V lost 3 bases and J lost 4, with 12 bases in between. This CDR3 is built from 13 residues.

CDR3: CASSLRGDYEQYF. The CDR3 nucleotides read TGTGCCAGCAGCCTCCGCGGGGACTACGAGCAGTACTTC. This rearrangement joins TRBV7-2 to TRBJ2-7, with D possibly matching TRBD2 (6 bases). This CDR3 is 13 amino acids long. With 5 bases removed from V and 3 bases from J, the gap between germline ends came to 11 bases. Germline V gives CDR1 SGHTA, CDR2 FQGNSA.